These 25 T cell receptor beta chains were all obtained from the same sample, sequenced in a study of glioma-infiltrating T cells. Amplification of TCR alpha and beta CDR3 regions from RNA used iRepertoire nested multiplex PCR. TCRdb redid the calling of the multiplex PCR reads with MiXCR, one entry per CDR3 protein. The sample consists of 300,000 to 450,000 distinct CDR3 sequences, about 40% of them appearing once. Sequenced material: glioma tissue, nonneoplastic brain tissue, or PBMCs (not recorded which). The receptor set was obtained from a human donor with low-grade glioma or glioblastoma, undergoing nonglioma brain surgery, or in good health (not recorded which).

The chain recombines TRBV12-3 or TRBV12-4 with TRBJ2-3, with D perhaps matching TRBD1 (5 bases). V lost 1 base to trimming and J lost 2 bases, with 7 bases between them. The CDR3 spans 14 residues. In DNA form, the CDR3 reads TGTGCCAGCAGTTTAGACGGACACACAGATACGCAGTATTTT. It is translated as CASSLDGHTDTQYF.

V is TRBV20-1 and J is TRBJ1-1; weak D call: TRBD1 (6 bases). The length of the CDR3 is 16 residues. Germline V gives CDR1 DFQATT, CDR2 SNEGSKA (reference sequence). V lost 1 base and J 4 bases, leaving 19 bases between the germline ends. CDR3 loop: CSARGGWGQGFTEAFF. For the CDR3, the DNA is TGCAGTGCTAGAGGGGGGTGGGGGCAGGGGTTCACTGAAGCTTTCTTT.

Only a few counts were recorded for this clonotype. This rearrangement joins TRBV28 to TRBJ2-7; D possibly corresponds to TRBD1 (5 bases). Germline CDR1 and CDR2: MDHEN and SYDVKM. The germline V and J ends were trimmed by 6 bases and 4 bases, with 13 bases remaining between them. This CDR3 comprises 13 residues. The CDR3 is CASRTGSGYEQYF. The DNA for the CDR3 is TGTGCCAGCAGGACCGGTTCAGGGTACGAGCAGTACTTC.

This chain links TRBV7-9 with TRBJ2-7; 10 nucleotides agree with TRBD2. The CDR3 consists of 15 residues. The germline gives CDR1 SEHNR, CDR2 FQNEAQ (reference sequence). V shed 5 bases and J 8 bases; nucleotides not matched to a gene: 12. The CDR3 nucleotides read TGTGCCAGCAGCCCTGTAGGGACTAGCGCCTTCCAGCAGTACTTC. Translating it yields CASSPVGTSAFQQYF.

This chain joins TRBV2 and TRBJ2-1, with 7 bases lining up with TRBD2. CDR3 size: 11 residues. J gave up 8 bases and V 8 bases, and 3 bases lay outside the gene matches. The germline gives CDR1 SNHLY, CDR2 FYNNEI. CDR3 amino acids: CASGGGDEQFF. DNA for the CDR3: TGTGCCAGCGGGGGGGGGGATGAGCAGTTCTTC.

There are many counts of this clonotype. The V and J genes are TRBV28 and TRBJ2-1; tentatively, D is TRBD2 (6 bases). V was clipped by 3 bases and J by 0 bases, with 18 bases between them. The CDR3 contains 18 residues. Germline lookup yields CDR1 MDHEN and CDR2 SYDVKM. The chain's CDR3 is CASSFLRLRGGSYNEQFF. In DNA, the CDR3 is TGTGCCAGCAGTTTCCTCCGCCTCCGGGGAGGCTCCTACAATGAGCAGTTCTTC.

CDR3 in DNA: TGTGCCAGCAGCCTCCGGGACCTCCGGGTACGGTACTTC. Translated: CASSLRDLRVRYF. The V and J genes are TRBV7-8 and TRBJ2-7; D tentatively reads TRBD1 or TRBD2 (5 bases each). Between the trimmed V and J ends, which lost 5 bases and 12 bases, there was a span of 20 bases. Germline CDR1 and CDR2: SGHVS and FQNEAQ. This CDR3 has 13 residues. The full variable domain, rest sourced from reference TRBV7-8 and TRBJ2-7, is GAGVSQSPRYKVAKRGQDVALRCDPISGHVSLFWYQQALGQGPEFLTYFQNEAQLDKSGLPSDRFFAERPEGSVSTLKIQRTQQEDSAVYLCASSLRDLRVRYFGPGTRLTVT.

The chain employs TRBV2 and TRBJ2-2; 7 bases map to TRBD1. CDR1 and CDR2 (germline): SNHLY, FYNNEI. V lost 6 bases to trimming and J lost 4 bases; unmatched junction nucleotides: 2. The CDR3 runs to 13 residues. CDR3 loop: CASRQGLTGELFF. In DNA form, the CDR3 reads TGTGCCAGCAGACAGGGGCTCACCGGGGAGCTGTTTTTT.

This chain uses TRBV7-2 with TRBJ2-5; D is ambiguous. CDR1 and CDR2 from the germline V gene are SGHTA and FQGNSA. Trimming took off 4 bases at V and 0 bases at J, with 12 bases between the two ends. The CDR3 is 15 amino acids. CDR3 nucleotides: TGTGCCAGCAGCTCGGGTAGGACGTACCAAGAGACCCAGTACTTC. Translating gives CASSSGRTYQETQYF.

This clonotype was seen repeatedly, ten times or more. The rearrangement joins TRBV4-3 to TRBJ2-7; no reliable D call. V was clipped by 1 base and J by 0 bases, with 10 bases between them. The CDR3 consists of 15 residues. Germline V gene sequence: CDR1 LGHNA, CDR2 YSLEER. CDR3 nucleotides: TGCGCCAGCAGCCAAGGTCTGCGATACTCCTACGAGCAGTACTTC. Translation: CASSQGLRYSYEQYF.

This clonotype showed up many times. J is TRBJ1-1 and V is TRBV15, with 9 nucleotides matching TRBD1. J gave up 4 bases and V 4 bases, and 7 bases lay outside the gene matches. CDR1 and CDR2 from the germline V gene are LNHNV and YYDKDF (reference sequence). This CDR3 has 15 amino acids. DNA for the CDR3: TGTGCCACCAGCATAGAACAGGGGGCATCCACTGAAGCTTTCTTT. Its protein is CATSIEQGASTEAFF.

The chain combines TRBV7-9 with TRBJ2-7; 11 bases are a match to TRBD1. With V trimmed by 5 bases and J by 3 bases, 6 bases remained unmatched. CDR3 length: 15 residues. In germline, CDR1 is SEHNR, CDR2 FQNEAQ (reference sequence). In DNA, the CDR3 is TGTGCCAGCAGCGGCACCGGGACAGGGGGCTACGAGCAGTACTTC. It specifies CASSGTGTGGYEQYF.

The rearrangement joins TRBV20-1 to TRBJ1-3; D perhaps matches TRBD1 (5 bases). This CDR3 spans 13 amino acids. Trimming left V 6 bases short and J 7 bases short, with 16 bases between. Germline V gene lookup returns CDR1 DFQATT and CDR2 SNEGSKA (reference sequence). CDR3 region: CSAERGPGNTIYF. CDR3 in DNA: TGCAGTGCCGAGCGGGGCCCAGGGAACACCATATATTTT.

This sequence joins TRBV4-3 and TRBJ2-7, with D uncertain. CDR1 and CDR2 (germline): LGHNA, YSLEER. V shed 3 bases and J shed 8 bases, with 20 bases lying between them. CDR3 length: 15 residues. CDR3 residues: CASSHGRAGSQKQYF. The CDR3 region has the DNA TGCGCCAGCAGCCACGGCAGAGCAGGATCTCAGAAGCAGTACTTC.

The V and J genes are TRBV10-2 and TRBJ1-2; D gene uncertain. Germline loops: CDR1 WSHSY, CDR2 SAAADI. Trimming cost V 6 bases and J 2 bases, with 10 bases left between them. This CDR3 is 13 amino acids long. CDR3 in amino acids: CASRAGPNYGYTF. The CDR3 DNA is TGCGCCAGCAGGGCCGGCCCCAACTATGGCTACACCTTC.

V and J are TRBV24-1 and TRBJ1-1; TRBD1 aligns across 10 bases. Germline CDR1 reads KGHDR; CDR2 reads SFDVKD. Unmatched junction bases numbered 4, after V lost 3 bases and J lost 4 bases. This CDR3 has 15 residues. The DNA for the CDR3 is TGTGCCACCAGTGATCCGCGGACAGGGGGCACTGAAGCTTTCTTT. Translation: CATSDPRTGGTEAFF.

A few counts support this clonotype. This CDR3 reads CASSLFLGTEAFF. DNA of the CDR3: TGTGCCAGCAGTTTGTTTCTGGGCACTGAAGCTTTCTTT. The chain combines TRBV6-2 or TRBV6-3 with TRBJ1-1; D is uncertain. The V gene's germline CDR1 is MNHEY and CDR2 SVGEGT. The V end was cut by 4 bases, the J end by 4 bases, with 10 bases between. The CDR3 spans 13 residues.

With respect to this clonotype: One junction end disagrees with the germline gene, perhaps due to a read error. This chain joins TRBV27 and TRBJ2-5; D tentatively fits TRBD1 or TRBD2 (5 bases each). Per germline, CDR1 MNHEY and CDR2 SMNVEV (reference sequence). This CDR3 spans 15 amino acids. For the CDR3, the DNA is TGTGCCAGAAGCCCGGGACCCACACTCTGGGAGACCAAGTACTTC. Its protein is CARSPGPTLWETKYF.

In its sample, this clonotype was seen a few times. The chain is built from TRBV6-1 and TRBJ2-7, with 14 positions matching TRBD2. V was clipped by 7 bases and J by 0 bases; unmatched bases: 14. The germline V gene encodes CDR1 MNHNS and CDR2 SASEGT. CDR3 length: 19 amino acids. CDR3 bases: TGTGCCAGCATCCGACTAGCGGGAGGGCCTAACGAAACCTCCTACGAGCAGTACTTC. This sequence encodes CASIRLAGGPNETSYEQYF.

V usage is TRBV7-6 and J usage is TRBJ2-1, with 9 bases lining up with TRBD1. Germline V gives CDR1 SGHVS, CDR2 FNYEAQ. The CDR3 length is 16 residues. The V and J ends lost 3 bases and 7 bases, in that order; junction bases with no gene match: 10. The CDR3 is CASSLGLGQGENEQFF. CDR3 coding DNA: TGTGCCAGCAGCTTGGGGTTGGGACAGGGTGAGAATGAGCAGTTCTTC.

V gene TRBV5-1 combines with J gene TRBJ2-1, with no clear D. Germline lookup yields CDR1 SGHRS and CDR2 YFSETQ. CDR3 length: 15 amino acids. Trimming removed 0 bases at V and 3 bases at J, with 10 bases between. DNA of the CDR3: TGCGCCAGCAGCTTGGAACAGCCTAGCTACAATGAGCAGTTCTTC. Its translation: CASSLEQPSYNEQFF. The whole variable domain, remainder taken from reference TRBV5-1 and TRBJ2-1, is KAGVTQTPRYLIKTRGQQVTLSCSPISGHRSVSWYQQTPGQGLQFLFEYFSETQRNKGNFPGRFSGRQFSNSRSEMNVSTLELGDSALYLCASSLEQPSYNEQFFGPGTRLTVL.

The genes are TRBV12-3 or TRBV12-4 and TRBJ1-2; a possible D gene is TRBD1 (5 bases). This CDR3 has 12 residues. Trimming took 6 bases from V and 8 from J, leaving 13 bases between them. Here the CDR3 DNA reads TGTGCCAGCAGCCCGGACATCGGAGGCTACACCTTC. As protein: CASSPDIGGYTF.

Only a few counts were recorded for this clonotype. The chain joins TRBV2 to TRBJ2-5; perhaps TRBD2 as D (6 bases). The CDR3 runs to 12 residues. The V end lost 4 bases, the J end lost 4 bases, and 7 bases lay between the germline ends. Per the germline V gene, CDR1 is SNHLY and CDR2 is FYNNEI. The CDR3, as DNA: TGTGCCAGCAGTGGGGACTCAGAGACCCAGTACTTC. It translates to CASSGDSETQYF.

This clonotype was seen many times. This sequence joins TRBV15 and TRBJ2-7, with 7 bases matching TRBD2. The CDR3 has 15 amino acids. Trimming took 0 bases from V and 1 from J; bases not matched to a gene: 3. Germline V lookup: CDR1 LNHNV, CDR2 YYDKDF (reference sequence). CDR3 in amino acids: CATSRDRGSSYEQYF. The DNA for the CDR3 is TGTGCCACCAGCAGAGATCGCGGGAGTTCCTACGAGCAGTACTTC.

This clonotype was picked up a small number of times. The chain couples TRBV28 to TRBJ2-7; D gene unclear. Germline-derived CDR1 and CDR2 are MDHEN and SYDVKM. V was pared by 3 bases and J by 7 bases, with 16 bases between. This CDR3 region has 14 residues. CDR3 sequence: CASSFVGQLGEQYF. The CDR3 region has the DNA TGTGCCAGCAGTTTCGTAGGGCAGCTGGGGGAGCAGTACTTC.